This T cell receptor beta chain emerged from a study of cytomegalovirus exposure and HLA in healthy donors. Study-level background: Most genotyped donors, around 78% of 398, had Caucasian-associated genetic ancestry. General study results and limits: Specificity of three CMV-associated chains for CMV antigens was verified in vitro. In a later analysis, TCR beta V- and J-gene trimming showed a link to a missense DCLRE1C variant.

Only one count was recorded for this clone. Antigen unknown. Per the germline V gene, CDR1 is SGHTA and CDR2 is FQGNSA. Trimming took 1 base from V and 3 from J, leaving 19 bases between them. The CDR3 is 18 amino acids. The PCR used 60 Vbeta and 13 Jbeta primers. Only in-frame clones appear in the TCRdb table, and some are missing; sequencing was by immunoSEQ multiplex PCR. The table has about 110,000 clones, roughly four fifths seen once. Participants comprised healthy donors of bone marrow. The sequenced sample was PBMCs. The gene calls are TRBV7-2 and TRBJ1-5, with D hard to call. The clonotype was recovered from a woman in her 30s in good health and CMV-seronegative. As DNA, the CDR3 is TGTGCCAGCAGCTTAGGATTCGGGTTTAAGACGTTCAATCAGCCCCAGCATTTT. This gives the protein CASSLGFGFKTFNQPQHF.